What follows is one T cell receptor beta chain and its context. The sample comes from a study of blood T cell repertoires in COVID-19. About the research overall: Italy, Spain and the United States were the sources of the convalescent and acute COVID-19 samples.

In the study's own analysis: Reference gene primer amplification in the assay estimated nucleated cell counts. Method: immunoSEQ multiplex PCR; TCRdb's copy keeps in-frame clones and lacks some. V, J and clone size were drawn from that table, and D and trimming were deduced from the DNA. The table records hundreds of thousands of clones, around 86% of them present only once. Grouping used clinical history reported by participants in a survey and questionnaire. This TCR was sampled from a woman between 40 and 50 years old with acute COVID-19. Source material: PBMCs or T cells enriched from blood (not recorded which).

The CDR3 coding sequence is TGTGCCAGCAGCCTATACGGCGGGTACGAGCAGTACTTC. Protein: CASSLYGGYEQYF. The chain has TRBV3-1 (or the pseudogene TRBV3-2) and TRBJ2-7, with TRBD2 as a possible D gene (5 bases). This CDR3 has 13 amino acids. Germline CDR1 LGHDT, CDR2 YNNKEL (reference sequence). Trimming shortened V by 4 bases and J by 4 bases, and 11 bases separated the two germline ends.